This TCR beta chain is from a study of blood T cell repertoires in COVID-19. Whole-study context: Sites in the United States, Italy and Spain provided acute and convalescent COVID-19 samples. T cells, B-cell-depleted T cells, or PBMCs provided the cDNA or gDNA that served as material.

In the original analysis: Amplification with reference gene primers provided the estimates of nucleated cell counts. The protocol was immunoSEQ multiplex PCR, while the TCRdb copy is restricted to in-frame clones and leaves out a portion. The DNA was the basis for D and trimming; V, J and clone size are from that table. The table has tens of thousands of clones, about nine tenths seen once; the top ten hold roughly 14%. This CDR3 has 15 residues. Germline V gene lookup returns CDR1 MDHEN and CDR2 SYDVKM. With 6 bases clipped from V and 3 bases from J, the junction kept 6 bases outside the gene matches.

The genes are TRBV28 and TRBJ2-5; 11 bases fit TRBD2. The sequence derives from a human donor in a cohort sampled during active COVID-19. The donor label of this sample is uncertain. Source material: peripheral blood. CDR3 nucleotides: TGTGCCAGCAGCGAACTAGCGGGGGCTAAAGAGACCCAGTACTTC. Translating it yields CASSELAGAKETQYF.